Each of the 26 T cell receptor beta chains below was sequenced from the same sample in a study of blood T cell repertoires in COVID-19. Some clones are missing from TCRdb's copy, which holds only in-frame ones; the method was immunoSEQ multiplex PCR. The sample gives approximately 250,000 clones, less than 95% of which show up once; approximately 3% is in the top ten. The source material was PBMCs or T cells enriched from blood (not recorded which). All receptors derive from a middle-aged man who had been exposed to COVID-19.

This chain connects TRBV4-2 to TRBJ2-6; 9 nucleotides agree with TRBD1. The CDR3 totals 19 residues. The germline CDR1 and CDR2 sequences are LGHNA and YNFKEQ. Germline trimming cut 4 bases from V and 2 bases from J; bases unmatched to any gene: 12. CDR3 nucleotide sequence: TGTGCCAGCAGCCCGCTACAGGGGGCGGGGTCTGCTGGGGCCAACGTCCTGACTTTC. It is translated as CASSPLQGAGSAGANVLTF.

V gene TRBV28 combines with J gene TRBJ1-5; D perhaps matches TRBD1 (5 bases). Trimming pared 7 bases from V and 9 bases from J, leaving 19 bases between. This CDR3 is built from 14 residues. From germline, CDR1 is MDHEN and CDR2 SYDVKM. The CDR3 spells CASTLRSRARPQHF. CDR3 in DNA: TGTGCCAGCACCTTACGGAGCAGGGCCCGGCCCCAGCATTTT.

The CDR3 loop reads CASSLGRATDTQYF. Here the CDR3 DNA reads TGTGCCAGCAGCTTGGGGAGGGCCACAGATACGCAGTATTTT. The chain couples TRBV5-4 to TRBJ2-3; TRBD2 might be the D (6 bases). Per the germline V gene, CDR1 is SGHNT and CDR2 is YYREEE (reference sequence). The CDR3 runs 14 residues. V shed 0 bases and J shed 2 bases, with 7 bases lying between them.

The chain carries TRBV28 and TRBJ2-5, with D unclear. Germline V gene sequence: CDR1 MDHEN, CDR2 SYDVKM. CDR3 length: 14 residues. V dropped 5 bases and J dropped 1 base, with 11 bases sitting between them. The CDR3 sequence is CASSPRPTQETQYF. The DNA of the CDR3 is TGTGCCAGCAGTCCCCGCCCTACCCAAGAGACCCAGTACTTC.

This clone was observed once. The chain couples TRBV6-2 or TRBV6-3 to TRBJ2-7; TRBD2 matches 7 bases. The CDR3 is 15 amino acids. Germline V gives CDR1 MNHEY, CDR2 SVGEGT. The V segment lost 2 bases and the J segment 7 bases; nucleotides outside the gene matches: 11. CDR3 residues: CASSYGTTPTSEQYF. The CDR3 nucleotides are TGTGCCAGCAGTTACGGGACTACGCCTACGAGTGAGCAGTACTTC.

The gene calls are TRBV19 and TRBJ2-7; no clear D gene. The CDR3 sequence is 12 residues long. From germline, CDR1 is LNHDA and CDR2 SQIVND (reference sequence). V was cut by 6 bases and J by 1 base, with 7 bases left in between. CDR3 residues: CASSAESYEQYF. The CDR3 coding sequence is TGTGCCAGTAGCGCGGAATCCTACGAGCAGTACTTC.

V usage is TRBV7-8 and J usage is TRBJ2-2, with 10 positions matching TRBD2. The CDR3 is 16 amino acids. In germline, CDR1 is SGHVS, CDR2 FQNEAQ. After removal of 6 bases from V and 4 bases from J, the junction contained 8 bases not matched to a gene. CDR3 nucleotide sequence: TGTGCCAGCAGTTATACTTTAGCGGGGGGCACCGGGGAGCTGTTTTTT. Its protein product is CASSYTLAGGTGELFF.

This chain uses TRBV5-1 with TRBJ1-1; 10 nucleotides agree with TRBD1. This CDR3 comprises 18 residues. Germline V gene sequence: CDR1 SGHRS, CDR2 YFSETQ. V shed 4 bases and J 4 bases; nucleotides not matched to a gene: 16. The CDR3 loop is CASSLFVTGGGRSTEAFF. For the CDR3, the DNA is TGCGCCAGCAGCCTGTTCGTGACAGGGGGCGGACGGAGCACTGAAGCTTTCTTT.

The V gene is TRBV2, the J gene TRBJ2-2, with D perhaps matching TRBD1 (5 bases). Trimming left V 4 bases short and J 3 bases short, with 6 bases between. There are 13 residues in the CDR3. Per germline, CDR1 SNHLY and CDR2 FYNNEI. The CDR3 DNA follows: TGTGCCAGCAGTGTCAGGGACACCGGGGAGCTGTTTTTT. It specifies CASSVRDTGELFF.

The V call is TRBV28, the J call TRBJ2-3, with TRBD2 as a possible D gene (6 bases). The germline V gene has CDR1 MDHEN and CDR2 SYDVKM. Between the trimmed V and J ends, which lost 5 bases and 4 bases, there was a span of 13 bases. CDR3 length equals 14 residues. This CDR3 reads CASSLGRISDTQYF. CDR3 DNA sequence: TGTGCCAGCAGTCTTGGGAGGATCTCAGATACGCAGTATTTT.

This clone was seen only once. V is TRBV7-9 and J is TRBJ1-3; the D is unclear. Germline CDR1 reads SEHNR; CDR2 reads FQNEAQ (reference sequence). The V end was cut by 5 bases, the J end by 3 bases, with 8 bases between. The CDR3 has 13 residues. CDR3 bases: TGTGCCAGCAGCCCAGGTTTTGGAAACACCATATATTTT. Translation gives CASSPGFGNTIYF.

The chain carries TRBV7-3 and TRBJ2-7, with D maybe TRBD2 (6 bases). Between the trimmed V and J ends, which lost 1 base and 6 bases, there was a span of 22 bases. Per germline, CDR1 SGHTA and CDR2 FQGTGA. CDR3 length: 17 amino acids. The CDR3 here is CASSLSLAGVGGSEQYF. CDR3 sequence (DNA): TGTGCCAGCAGCTTAAGTCTGGCGGGCGTCGGGGGATCCGAGCAGTACTTC. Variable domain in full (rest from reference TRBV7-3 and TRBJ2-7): GAGVSQTPSNKVTEKGKYVELRCDPISGHTALYWYRQSLGQGPEFLIYFQGTGAADDSGLPNDRFFAVRPEGSVSTLKIQRTERGDSAVYLCASSLSLAGVGGSEQYFGPGTRLTVT.

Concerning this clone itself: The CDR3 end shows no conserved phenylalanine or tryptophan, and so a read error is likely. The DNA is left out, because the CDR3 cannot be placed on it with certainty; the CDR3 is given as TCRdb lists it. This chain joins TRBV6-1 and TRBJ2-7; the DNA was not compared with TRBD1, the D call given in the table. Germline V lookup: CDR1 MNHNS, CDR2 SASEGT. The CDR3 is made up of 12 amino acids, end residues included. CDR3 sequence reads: CASSEDLQGIIY.

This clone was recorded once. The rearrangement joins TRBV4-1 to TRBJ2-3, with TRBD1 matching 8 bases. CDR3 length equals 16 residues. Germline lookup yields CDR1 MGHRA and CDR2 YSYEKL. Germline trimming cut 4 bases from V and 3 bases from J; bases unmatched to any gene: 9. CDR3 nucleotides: TGCGCCAGCAGCCGAGTGGACAGGGTAGGAACAGATACGCAGTATTTT. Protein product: CASSRVDRVGTDTQYF.

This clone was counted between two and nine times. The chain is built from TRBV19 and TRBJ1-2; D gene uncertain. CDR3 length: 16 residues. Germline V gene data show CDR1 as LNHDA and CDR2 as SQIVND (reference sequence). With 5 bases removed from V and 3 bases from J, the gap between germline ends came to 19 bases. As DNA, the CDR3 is TGTGCCAGTAGTCGGACTAACTCCCGGCTTGACTATGGCTACACCTTC. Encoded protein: CASSRTNSRLDYGYTF.

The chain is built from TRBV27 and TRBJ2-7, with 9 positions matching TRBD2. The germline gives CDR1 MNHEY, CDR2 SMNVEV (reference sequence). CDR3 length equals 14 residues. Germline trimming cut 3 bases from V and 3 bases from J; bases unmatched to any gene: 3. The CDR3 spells CASSLTSGLYEQYF. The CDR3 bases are TGTGCCAGCAGTTTGACTAGCGGCCTCTACGAGCAGTACTTC.

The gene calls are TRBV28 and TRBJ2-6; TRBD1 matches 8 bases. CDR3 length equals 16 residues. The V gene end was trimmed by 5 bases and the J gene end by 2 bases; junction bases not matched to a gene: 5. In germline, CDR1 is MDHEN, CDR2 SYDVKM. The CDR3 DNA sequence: TGTGCCAGCAGTCCCTCACAGGGGGCTGGGGCCAACGTCCTGACTTTC. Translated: CASSPSQGAGANVLTF.

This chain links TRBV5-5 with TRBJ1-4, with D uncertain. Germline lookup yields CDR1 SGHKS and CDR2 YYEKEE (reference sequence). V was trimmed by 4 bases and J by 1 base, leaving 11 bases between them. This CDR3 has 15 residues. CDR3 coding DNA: TGTGCCAGCAGCATCGTGACTGGAACTAATGAAAAACTGTTTTTT. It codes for CASSIVTGTNEKLFF.

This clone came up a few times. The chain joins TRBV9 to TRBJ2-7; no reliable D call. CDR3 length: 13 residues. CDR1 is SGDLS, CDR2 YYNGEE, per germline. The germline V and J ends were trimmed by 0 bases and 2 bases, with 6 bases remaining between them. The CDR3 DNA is TGTGCCAGCAGCGTAGGCGCAACCTACGAGCAGTACTTC. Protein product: CASSVGATYEQYF.

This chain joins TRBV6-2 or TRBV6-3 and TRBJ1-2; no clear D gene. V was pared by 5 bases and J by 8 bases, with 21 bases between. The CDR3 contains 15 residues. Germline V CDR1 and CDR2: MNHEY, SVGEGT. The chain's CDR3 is CASSTSTSLLSGYTF. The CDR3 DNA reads TGTGCCAGCAGTACCTCTACGTCGTTATTGTCGGGCTACACCTTC.

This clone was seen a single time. The CDR3 loop is CASSPQINTEAFF. CDR3 nucleotide sequence: TGTGCCAGCAGTCCACAGATTAACACTGAAGCTTTCTTT. The chain has TRBV6-5 and TRBJ1-1, with D unclear. Deletions cut 5 bases from V and 2 bases from J, with 9 bases between. In germline, CDR1 is MNHEY, CDR2 SVGAGI. CDR3 length: 13 amino acids.

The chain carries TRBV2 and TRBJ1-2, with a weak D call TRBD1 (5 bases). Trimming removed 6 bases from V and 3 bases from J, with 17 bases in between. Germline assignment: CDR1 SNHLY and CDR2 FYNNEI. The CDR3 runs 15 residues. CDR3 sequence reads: CASRPLVGRDYGYTF. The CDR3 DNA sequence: TGTGCCAGCAGGCCCCTTGTTGGCAGGGACTATGGCTACACCTTC. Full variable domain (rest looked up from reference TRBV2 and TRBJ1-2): EPEVTQTPSHQVTQMGQEVILRCVPISNHLYFYWYRQILGQKVEFLVSFYNNEISEKSEIFDDQFSVERPDGSNFTLKIRSTKLEDSAMYFCASRPLVGRDYGYTFGSGTRLTVV.

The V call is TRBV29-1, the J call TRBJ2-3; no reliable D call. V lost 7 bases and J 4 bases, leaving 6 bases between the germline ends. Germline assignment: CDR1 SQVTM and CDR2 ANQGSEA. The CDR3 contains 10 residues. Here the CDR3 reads CSGEADTQYF. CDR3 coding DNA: TGCAGCGGCGAGGCAGATACGCAGTATTTT.

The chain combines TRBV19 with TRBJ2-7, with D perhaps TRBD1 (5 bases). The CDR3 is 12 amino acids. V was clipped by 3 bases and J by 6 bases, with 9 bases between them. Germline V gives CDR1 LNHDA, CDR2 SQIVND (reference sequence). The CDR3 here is CASSILGAEQYF. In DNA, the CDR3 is TGTGCCAGTAGTATTCTAGGGGCCGAGCAGTACTTC.

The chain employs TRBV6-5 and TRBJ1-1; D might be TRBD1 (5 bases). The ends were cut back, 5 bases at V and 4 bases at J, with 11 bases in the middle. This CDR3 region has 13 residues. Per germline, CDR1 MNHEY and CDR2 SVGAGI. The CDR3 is CASSPGFRTEAFF. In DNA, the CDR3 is TGTGCCAGCAGTCCAGGGTTTCGCACTGAAGCTTTCTTT.

The CDR3 sequence is CASSAHGGMNTEAFF. The CDR3 DNA reads TGTGCCAGCAGTGCCCATGGAGGCATGAACACTGAAGCTTTCTTT. The chain combines TRBV7-3 with TRBJ1-1; D call uncertain. The V gene lost 6 bases and the J gene lost 0 bases, with 14 bases spanning the gap. Germline assignment: CDR1 SGHTA and CDR2 FQGTGA. The CDR3 is 15 amino acids.